This paragraph covers one T cell receptor (beta chain) sequence. This clone came up once. Its cognate antigen has yet to be identified. Per-base quality was not reported, and no clone a single base away is much larger than it. In Seattle, one collaborating source enrolled patients while the infection was active and tracked those patients longitudinally over the course of disease. Collaborating institutions collected whole blood in K2EDTA tubes following their own protocols. Collaborator samples were shipped for TCRbeta analysis as frozen whole blood, isolated PBMCs, or DNA extracted from either sample type. The immunoSEQ Assay, a bias-controlled multiplex PCR, was used to amplify TCRbeta CDR3 regions from genomic DNA. The study's own analysis went as follows. The number of nucleated cells in each sample was estimated by amplification of reference gene primers within the assay. To quantify the absolute abundance of each unique TCRbeta CDR3 rearrangement, sequence reads were collapsed and filtered. For each sample, productive Simpson clonality was calculated as the square root of Simpson's diversity index across productive rearrangements. TCRdb provides this immuneACCESS table in a form limited to in-frame rearrangements. Some clones are lacking; in checked studies, under half of them reflect an unresolved V gene, and why the rest are absent is not known. The V and J calls and clone size were taken over from that table, and D and trimming were inferred from the DNA. The sample table records tens of thousands of clones; about 83% of these occur just once. Of the sample, around 19% is held by the ten largest clones.

The data belong to a study of blood T cell repertoires in COVID-19 (dated by TCRdb to about 2020). With respect to the entire study: Collaborator samples came from the United States, Italy and Spain and covered acute and convalescent phases of COVID-19. The prospective study material was composed of cDNA or gDNA derived from T cells, B-cell-depleted T cells, or PBMCs. The dataset comprised deeply sampled blood TCRbeta repertoires from subjects exposed to, actively infected with, or recovered from COVID-19. A freely available public database, intended as a resource for researchers studying the immune response to SARS-CoV-2, is where the repertoires were released. Samples were obtained from the ongoing ImmuneRACE study (first 160 participants) and from some 1,200 subjects provided by 6 global collaborators. A de-identified subject ID, COVID-19 status, age in years and sex were almost always included in the sample metadata. Where available, HLA class I and class II types were taken from metadata supplied by the sample provider and were not determined by assay-based typing. General conclusions and limits of the study: The amount of clinical and demographic metadata varied by source and participant and was provided uncurated.

Between the V and J ends, shortened by 1 base and 9 bases respectively, the junction contains 13 bases. The CDR3 numbers 15 residues from cysteine through phenylalanine. Only CDR3 DNA is held: 45 bases, read in frame from base 1. CDR1 and CDR2 were assigned from the germline V gene as MNHEY and SVGEGT. This receptor was taken from a woman between 55 and 75 years old with COVID-19, enrolled during active disease. The chain joins TRBV6-2 or TRBV6-3 to TRBJ1-6, with a weak D call of TRBD1 (6 bases match). The specimen sequenced was peripheral blood. The nucleotide sequence is given as TGTGCCAGCAGTTACTACAGGGCGAGCGGTTCACCCCTCCACTTT. It is translated as CASSYYRASGSPLHF.